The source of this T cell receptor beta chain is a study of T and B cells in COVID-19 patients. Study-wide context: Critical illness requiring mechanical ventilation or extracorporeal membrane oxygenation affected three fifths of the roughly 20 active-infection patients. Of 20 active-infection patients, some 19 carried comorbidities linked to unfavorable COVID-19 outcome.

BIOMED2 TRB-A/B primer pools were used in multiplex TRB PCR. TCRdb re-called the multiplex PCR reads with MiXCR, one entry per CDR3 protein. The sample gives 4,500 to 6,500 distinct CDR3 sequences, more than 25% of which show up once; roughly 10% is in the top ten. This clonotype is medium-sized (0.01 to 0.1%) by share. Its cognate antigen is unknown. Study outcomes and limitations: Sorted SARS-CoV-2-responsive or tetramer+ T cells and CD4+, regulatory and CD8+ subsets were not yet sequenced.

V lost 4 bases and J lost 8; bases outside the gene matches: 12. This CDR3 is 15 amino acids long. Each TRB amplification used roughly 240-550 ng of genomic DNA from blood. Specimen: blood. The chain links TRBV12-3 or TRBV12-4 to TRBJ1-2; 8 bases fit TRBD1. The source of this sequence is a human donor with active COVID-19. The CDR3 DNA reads TGTGCCAGCAGTTCGATACACAGGGGGGCGGTGGGCTACACCTTC. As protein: CASSSIHRGAVGYTF.